These 32 T cell receptor beta chains originate from one sample sequenced in a study of T cells in Graves' hyperthyroidism and ophthalmopathy. Amplified regions were TCR beta CDR3 sequences from RNA transcripts. Initially, a first-round RT-PCR of the TCR CDR3 employed the HTBI primer set. One entry per CDR3 protein, called by TCRdb with MiXCR from the multiplex PCR reads. The top ten hold approximately 33% of the sample, which has about 320,000 distinct CDR3 sequences, around 17% seen once. The specimen sequenced was blood. All receptors come from a man in his thirties or forties with Graves' hyperthyroidism.

The chain uses TRBV6-1 and TRBJ2-2; 9 bases line up with TRBD2. V gave up 6 bases and J gave up 4 bases; unmatched junction bases: 9. Germline V gene lookup returns CDR1 MNHNS and CDR2 SASEGT. The CDR3 totals 16 residues. The CDR3 here is CASSDLAGGVTGELFF. The DNA of the CDR3 is TGTGCCAGCAGCGACCTGGCGGGAGGGGTCACCGGGGAGCTGTTTTTT.

This clonotype was seen ten or more times. The chain carries TRBV7-9 and TRBJ1-5; 7 nucleotides line up with TRBD1. CDR1 and CDR2 (germline): SEHNR, FQNEAQ (reference sequence). The CDR3 has 16 amino acids. The V gene end was trimmed by 5 bases and the J gene end by 6 bases; junction bases not matched to a gene: 13. The chain's CDR3 is CASSPDRQGPSQPQHF. The CDR3 DNA sequence: TGTGCCAGCAGCCCCGATAGACAGGGACCAAGTCAGCCCCAGCATTTT.

This clonotype was seen at least ten times. This rearrangement joins TRBV12-3 or TRBV12-4 to TRBJ2-1; 8 bases are a match to TRBD2. This CDR3 spans 18 amino acids. The V gene end was trimmed by 6 bases and the J gene end by 3 bases; junction bases not matched to a gene: 16. CDR3 amino acids: CASSKTGRGLAGYNEQFF. The CDR3 DNA follows: TGTGCCAGCAGCAAAACCGGACGCGGGCTAGCGGGCTACAATGAGCAGTTCTTC.

In its sample, this clonotype was seen many times. The chain combines TRBV3-1 with TRBJ2-1; D gene unclear. In germline, CDR1 is LGHDT, CDR2 YNNKEL (reference sequence). This CDR3 is 13 amino acids long. The V end lost 4 bases, the J end lost 9 bases, and 13 bases lay between the germline ends. The CDR3 DNA reads as TGTGCCAGCAGCCTTCAGTACTCTAGTGAGCAGTTCTTC. Translating it yields CASSLQYSSEQFF.

The CDR3 sequence is CASRAGTGFGKLFF. In DNA, the CDR3 is TGTGCCAGCAGGGCCGGGACAGGGTTTGGAAAACTGTTTTTT. This chain links TRBV7-9 with TRBJ1-4; 9 positions match TRBD1. V shed 6 bases, J shed 10 bases, and the junction held 9 bases outside the gene matches. The CDR3 totals 14 residues. Germline CDR1 is SEHNR and CDR2 is FQNEAQ (reference sequence).

The V gene is TRBV6-1, the J gene TRBJ2-2; TRBD2 matches at 7 bases. CDR1 is MNHNS, CDR2 SASEGT, per germline. The CDR3 has 14 residues. The V and J ends lost 6 bases and 7 bases, in that order; junction bases with no gene match: 8. The CDR3 sequence is CASRGGGVIGELFF. The CDR3 DNA follows: TGTGCCAGCAGGGGGGGGGGGGTCATCGGGGAGCTGTTTTTT.

The DNA of the CDR3 is TGTGCCAGTAGTATAGGGGACACCGTATCCTACGAGCAGTACTTC. Its translation: CASSIGDTVSYEQYF. V and J are TRBV19 and TRBJ2-7, with D perhaps TRBD1 (6 bases). V was shortened by 1 base and J by 1 base, with 11 bases between the two germline ends. The CDR3 is 15 amino acids. CDR1 is LNHDA and CDR2 is SQIVND in the germline V gene (reference sequence). The variable domain in full, with the rest retrieved from reference TRBV19 and TRBJ2-7, is DGGITQSPKYLFRKEGQNVTLSCEQNLNHDAMYWYRQDPGQGLRLIYYSQIVNDFQKGDIAEGYSVSREKKESFPLTVTSAQKNPTAFYLCASSIGDTVSYEQYFGPGTRLTVT.

This clonotype was seen ten or more times. CDR3: CASSFGLNYEQYF. The DNA for the CDR3 is TGCGCCAGCAGCTTCGGACTTAACTACGAGCAGTACTTC. This rearrangement joins TRBV5-1 to TRBJ2-7, with a tentative D call TRBD2 (5 bases). The CDR3 sequence is 13 residues long. V was clipped by 2 bases and J by 3 bases, with 9 bases between them. CDR1 SGHRS and CDR2 YFSETQ come from the germline V gene. The variable domain in full, completed from reference TRBV5-1 and TRBJ2-7, reads KAGVTQTPRYLIKTRGQQVTLSCSPISGHRSVSWYQQTPGQGLQFLFEYFSETQRNKGNFPGRFSGRQFSNSRSEMNVSTLELGDSALYLCASSFGLNYEQYFGPGTRLTVT.

This clonotype was found many times. The chain uses TRBV20-1 and TRBJ1-2, with TRBD1 identical over 8 bases. Trimming took 5 bases from V and 1 from J; bases not matched to a gene: 6. The CDR3 length is 14 residues. Germline values: CDR1 DFQATT, CDR2 SNEGSKA (reference sequence). The CDR3 reads CSALKTGVNYGYTF. CDR3 nucleotides: TGCAGTGCTCTTAAGACAGGGGTTAACTATGGCTACACCTTC.

This clonotype was detected ten times or more. The V gene is TRBV12-3 or TRBV12-4, the J gene TRBJ1-5; D ambiguous. The V end lost 7 bases, the J end lost 7 bases, and 14 bases lay between the germline ends. CDR3 length: 13 residues. CDR3 coding DNA: TGTGCCAGCACCAAAGGTCTTGGGCAGCCCCAGCATTTT. This translates into CASTKGLGQPQHF.

This clonotype was counted at least ten times. The chain links TRBV10-3 to TRBJ2-1; D gene unclear. CDR3 length: 12 residues. CDR1 is ENHRY and CDR2 is SYGVKD in the germline V gene. The ends were cut back, 4 bases at V and 10 bases at J, with 11 bases in the middle. The CDR3 loop reads CAISADVGEQFF. In nucleotides, the CDR3 is TGTGCCATCAGTGCTGACGTCGGCGAGCAGTTCTTC.

This clonotype showed up just a few times. The chain joins TRBV20-1 to TRBJ2-3; TRBD2 matches at 10 bases. Germline loops: CDR1 DFQATT, CDR2 SNEGSKA (reference sequence). The CDR3 covers 18 residues. Trimming at V came to 6 bases and at J to 1 base, leaving 16 bases not matched to a gene. The CDR3 DNA reads as TGCAGTGCGGGGCCTAGCGGGAGAGGTGAAGGTCGCACAGATACGCAGTATTTT. Its protein is CSAGPSGRGEGRTDTQYF.

This clonotype was picked up many times. V usage is TRBV3-1 and J usage is TRBJ1-2; no reliable D call. The CDR3 totals 15 residues. The germline V gene has CDR1 LGHDT and CDR2 YNNKEL (reference sequence). Trimming left V 2 bases short and J 4 bases short, with 14 bases between. The CDR3 nucleotides are TGTGCCAGCAGCCAAAGGGAAGAGTGGTTCTATGGCTACACCTTC. Encoded protein: CASSQREEWFYGYTF.

This clonotype occurred a few times. The rearrangement links TRBV5-1 to TRBJ1-2; weak D call: TRBD1 (6 bases). Germline-derived CDR1 and CDR2 are SGHRS and YFSETQ. Trimming stripped 2 bases from V and 4 bases from J, with 9 bases between. The CDR3 contains 13 residues. This CDR3 reads CASSFRGLYGYTF. CDR3 DNA: TGCGCCAGCAGCTTCAGGGGTCTCTATGGCTACACCTTC.

This clonotype was seen at least ten times. V is TRBV20-1 and J is TRBJ2-3, with 10 bases identical to TRBD2. This CDR3 region has 17 residues. V lost 6 bases, J lost 0 bases, and 12 bases stayed unmatched. Germline V gene sequence: CDR1 DFQATT, CDR2 SNEGSKA (reference sequence). CDR3 protein: CSAILAGRTGSTDTQYF. The CDR3, as DNA: TGCAGTGCCATACTAGCGGGACGGACGGGGAGCACAGATACGCAGTATTTT.

This clonotype showed up just a few times. The V call is TRBV20-1, the J call TRBJ2-3, with D possibly TRBD2 on 5 matching bases. This CDR3 has 12 amino acids. Germline loops: CDR1 DFQATT, CDR2 SNEGSKA (reference sequence). Trimming took off 1 base at V and 10 bases at J, with 12 bases between the two ends. The CDR3 region has the DNA TGCAGTGCTAGAGGGTCGTCGGAGGCGCAGTATTTT. This encodes CSARGSSEAQYF.

This clonotype showed up just a few times. This rearrangement joins TRBV6-1 to TRBJ2-3; 7 nucleotides line up with TRBD2. Germline CDR1 reads MNHNS; CDR2 reads SASEGT. Trimming cost V 7 bases and J 2 bases; bases outside gene matches: 12. This CDR3 has 16 residues. The CDR3 spells CASNPSGGLYTDTQYF. The CDR3 DNA sequence: TGTGCCAGCAACCCTAGCGGAGGCTTGTACACAGATACGCAGTATTTT.

The chain carries TRBV4-2 and TRBJ2-6; tentatively, D is TRBD1 (5 bases). The CDR3 spans 18 residues. Trimming took 0 bases from V and 3 from J, leaving 15 bases between them. CDR1 and CDR2 from the germline V gene are LGHNA and YNFKEQ. The CDR3 is CASSQEPWPGIGANVLTF. DNA of the CDR3: TGTGCCAGCAGCCAAGAGCCTTGGCCAGGGATTGGGGCCAACGTCCTGACTTTC.

This clonotype was seen ten or more times. V usage is TRBV3-1 and J usage is TRBJ2-7; D ambiguous. There are 14 residues in the CDR3. Germline lookup yields CDR1 LGHDT and CDR2 YNNKEL (reference sequence). V lost 5 bases and J 7 bases, leaving 18 bases between the germline ends. This CDR3 is CASSDVRSSREQYF. CDR3 DNA sequence: TGTGCCAGCAGCGATGTTCGGTCCTCGAGGGAGCAGTACTTC.

The chain recombines TRBV24-1 with TRBJ2-1; TRBD2 matches 13 bases. There are 19 residues in the CDR3. The germline V gene encodes CDR1 KGHDR and CDR2 SFDVKD. V was pared by 3 bases and J by 8 bases, with 15 bases of the junction left unmatched. CDR3 region: CATSDPGGLAGAGGDEQFF. CDR3 sequence (DNA): TGTGCCACCAGTGATCCCGGAGGACTAGCGGGGGCGGGGGGGGATGAGCAGTTCTTC.

This clonotype was found many times. The chain has TRBV5-1 and TRBJ2-3, with D perhaps matching TRBD2 (6 bases). The CDR3 is 15 amino acids. Trimming pared 0 bases from V and 4 bases from J, leaving 12 bases between. In germline, CDR1 is SGHRS, CDR2 YFSETQ. CDR3 DNA: TGCGCCAGCAGCTTGGAACTAGCTCCCGCAGATACGCAGTATTTT. Encoded protein: CASSLELAPADTQYF.

This clonotype has at least ten counts. The rearrangement links TRBV7-9 to TRBJ2-2, with D possibly being TRBD2 (6 bases). The V end lost 6 bases, the J end lost 0 bases, and 11 bases lay between the germline ends. Germline CDR1 is SEHNR and CDR2 is FQNEAQ (reference sequence). The CDR3 spans 15 residues. This chain's CDR3 is CASRGRFANTGELFF. The CDR3 DNA is TGTGCCAGCAGGGGGAGGTTCGCGAACACCGGGGAGCTGTTTTTT.

This clonotype has only a few counts. The V call is TRBV7-9, the J call TRBJ2-5; either TRBD1 or TRBD2 may fit D (5 bases each). Germline CDR1 is SEHNR and CDR2 is FQNEAQ (reference sequence). This CDR3 region has 15 residues. Trimming pared 5 bases from V and 4 bases from J, leaving 17 bases between. The CDR3 sequence is CASSPGAGVLETQYF. In DNA form, the CDR3 reads TGTGCCAGCAGCCCCGGGGCAGGAGTTCTAGAGACCCAGTACTTC.

The CDR3: CASGRRSNNQPQHF. The DNA of the CDR3 is TGTGCCAGCGGCCGGAGGTCGAACAATCAGCCCCAGCATTTT. V and J are TRBV7-2 and TRBJ1-5; no clear D gene. This CDR3 has 14 amino acids. Germline assignment: CDR1 SGHTA and CDR2 FQGNSA. Trimming stripped 8 bases from V and 3 bases from J, with 14 bases between.

V and J are TRBV19 and TRBJ2-2, with TRBD2 matching 7 bases. After removal of 3 bases from V and 5 bases from J, the junction contained 3 bases not matched to a gene. The CDR3 runs 14 residues. Germline loops: CDR1 LNHDA, CDR2 SQIVND (reference sequence). This CDR3 is CASSIMGGTGELFF. In DNA form, the CDR3 reads TGTGCCAGTAGTATTATGGGAGGGACCGGGGAGCTGTTTTTT.

This clonotype was recorded a few times. A much more abundant neighbour one base away suggests this may be a read error. V gene TRBV6-1 combines with J gene TRBJ2-7; 9 nucleotides line up with TRBD2. V shed 6 bases and J 6 bases; nucleotides not matched to a gene: 12. Germline V gene sequence: CDR1 MNHNS, CDR2 SASEGT. The CDR3 consists of 15 residues. CDR3 region: CASRAVAGGPGEQYF. CDR3 coding DNA: TGTGCCAGCAGAGCCGTCGCGGGAGGGCCAGGCGAGCAGTACTTC.

This clonotype has at least ten counts. CDR3: CSARDRLGSGRSTDTQYF. The CDR3 DNA reads as TGCAGTGCTAGAGATCGGTTAGGTAGCGGGAGGTCTACAGATACGCAGTATTTT. The chain has TRBV20-1 and TRBJ2-3; 10 nucleotides match TRBD2. The junction had 12 bases not matched to a gene; V was cut back by 0 bases and J by 3 bases. The length of the CDR3 is 18 residues. CDR1 is DFQATT, CDR2 SNEGSKA, per germline (reference sequence).

This clonotype has ten or more counts. The chain carries TRBV6-5 and TRBJ2-7; 10 nucleotides match TRBD2. In germline, CDR1 is MNHEY, CDR2 SVGAGI. Germline trimming cut 6 bases from V and 3 bases from J; bases unmatched to any gene: 11. This CDR3 has 16 amino acids. DNA for the CDR3: TGTGCCAGCAGCCCTCCCCTAGCGGGAGTCGACTACGAGCAGTACTTC. Translation gives CASSPPLAGVDYEQYF.

For this clonotype: The junction departs from germline at one end; a sequencing error may be responsible. Written as DNA, the CDR3 is TGTGCCAGCAGCCAACAATACCGGAACACTTACAATGGGCAGTTCTTC. Its translation: CASSQQYRNTYNGQFF. The rearrangement links TRBV3-1 to TRBJ2-1; D not resolved. Germline values: CDR1 LGHDT, CDR2 YNNKEL (reference sequence). This CDR3 region has 16 residues.

This clonotype occurred a few times. The gene calls are TRBV24-1 and TRBJ1-5; 7 nucleotides align to TRBD1. This CDR3 comprises 17 residues. Looked up from germline, CDR1 is KGHDR and CDR2 is SFDVKD. The junction had 9 bases not matched to a gene; V was cut back by 2 bases and J by 3 bases. CDR3 amino acids: CATSDSRTGVVNQPQHF. Here the CDR3 DNA reads TGTGCCACCAGTGATTCTCGGACAGGTGTGGTCAATCAGCCCCAGCATTTT.

The chain couples TRBV28 to TRBJ2-3; D is uncertain. CDR1 is MDHEN and CDR2 is SYDVKM in the germline V gene. The V and J ends lost 1 base and 1 base respectively, with 9 bases between them. This CDR3 has 15 amino acids. CDR3 protein: CASSLFSLRTDTQYF. CDR3 bases: TGTGCCAGCAGTTTATTTTCGCTCCGCACAGATACGCAGTATTTT.

This clonotype was picked up a small number of times. The chain employs TRBV5-1 and TRBJ2-7; D possibly corresponds to TRBD1 (5 bases). This CDR3 is 15 amino acids long. Germline CDR1 is SGHRS and CDR2 is YFSETQ. Trimming took 1 base from V and 0 from J, leaving 11 bases between them. The DNA of the CDR3 is TGCGCCAGCAGCTTGTCCCAGGGTGGCTCCTACGAGCAGTACTTC. It specifies CASSLSQGGSYEQYF.